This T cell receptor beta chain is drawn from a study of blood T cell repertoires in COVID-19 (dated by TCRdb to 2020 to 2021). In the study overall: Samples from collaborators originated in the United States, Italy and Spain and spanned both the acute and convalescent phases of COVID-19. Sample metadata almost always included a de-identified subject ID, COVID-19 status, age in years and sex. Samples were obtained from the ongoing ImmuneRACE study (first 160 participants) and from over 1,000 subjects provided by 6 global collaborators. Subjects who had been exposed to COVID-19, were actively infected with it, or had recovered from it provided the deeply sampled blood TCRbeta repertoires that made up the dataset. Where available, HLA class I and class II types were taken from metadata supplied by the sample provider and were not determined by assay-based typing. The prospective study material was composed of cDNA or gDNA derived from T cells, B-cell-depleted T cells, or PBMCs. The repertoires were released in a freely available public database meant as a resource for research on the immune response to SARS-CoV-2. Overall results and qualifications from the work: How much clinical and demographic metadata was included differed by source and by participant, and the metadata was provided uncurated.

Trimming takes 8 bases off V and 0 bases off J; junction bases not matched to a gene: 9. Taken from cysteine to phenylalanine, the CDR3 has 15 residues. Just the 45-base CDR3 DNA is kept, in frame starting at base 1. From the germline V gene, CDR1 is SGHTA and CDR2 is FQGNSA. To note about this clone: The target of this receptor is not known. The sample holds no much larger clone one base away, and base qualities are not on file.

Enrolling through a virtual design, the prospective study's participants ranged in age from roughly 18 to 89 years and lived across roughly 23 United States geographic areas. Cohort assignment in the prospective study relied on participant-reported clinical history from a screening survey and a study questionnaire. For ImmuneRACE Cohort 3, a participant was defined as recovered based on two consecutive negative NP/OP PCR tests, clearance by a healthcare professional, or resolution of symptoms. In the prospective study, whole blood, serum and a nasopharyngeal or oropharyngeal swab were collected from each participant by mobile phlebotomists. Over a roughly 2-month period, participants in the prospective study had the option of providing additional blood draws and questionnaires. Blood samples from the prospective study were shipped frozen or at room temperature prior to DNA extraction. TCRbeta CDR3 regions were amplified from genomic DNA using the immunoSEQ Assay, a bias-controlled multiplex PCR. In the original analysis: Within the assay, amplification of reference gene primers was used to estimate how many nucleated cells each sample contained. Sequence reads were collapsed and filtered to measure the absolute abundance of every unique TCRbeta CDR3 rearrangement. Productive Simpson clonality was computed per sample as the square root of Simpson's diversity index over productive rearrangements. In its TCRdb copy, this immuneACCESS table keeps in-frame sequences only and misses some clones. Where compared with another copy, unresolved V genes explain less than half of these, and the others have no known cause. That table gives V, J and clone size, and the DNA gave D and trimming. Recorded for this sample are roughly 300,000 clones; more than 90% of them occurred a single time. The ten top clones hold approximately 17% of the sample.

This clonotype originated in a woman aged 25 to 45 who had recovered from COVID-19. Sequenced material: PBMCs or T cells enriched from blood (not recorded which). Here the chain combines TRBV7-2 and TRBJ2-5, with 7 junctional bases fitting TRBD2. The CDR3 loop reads CASDKRGLYQETQYF. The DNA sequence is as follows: TGTGCCAGCGACAAGCGGGGTCTGTACCAAGAGACCCAGTACTTC.